The 17 T cell receptor beta chains listed next were all sequenced from one sample in a study of T cell repertoires in cytomegalovirus infection. TCRdb reanalysed the reads using MiXCR and keeps one entry per CDR3 protein. The sample has roughly 760,000 distinct CDR3 sequences; 35% are singletons. Sequences were obtained from PBMCs. The source of these receptors is a human donor in good health (CMV status not recorded). Some clones in this sample may be carry-over from other donors' samples.

This chain links TRBV9 with TRBJ2-1, with 8 bases matching TRBD2. The CDR3 is made up of 16 amino acids. The germline gives CDR1 SGDLS, CDR2 YYNGEE. Trimming cost V 0 bases and J 1 base; bases outside gene matches: 3. The CDR3 DNA reads TGTGCCAGCAGCGTAGTTCCGGGGGGGTCCTACAATGAGCAGTTCTTC. This translates into CASSVVPGGSYNEQFF.

V and J are TRBV29-1 and TRBJ2-2, with TRBD2 matching over 13 bases. The germline CDR1 and CDR2 sequences are SQVTM and ANQGSEA. The CDR3 consists of 16 residues. J gave up 1 base and V 6 bases, and 5 bases lay outside the gene matches. The CDR3 DNA follows: TGCAGCGTCACGGGACTAGCGGGAAAGAACACCGGGGAGCTGTTTTTT. Its protein is CSVTGLAGKNTGELFF.

The chain has TRBV10-3 and TRBJ2-7; a weak D match, TRBD1 (6 bases). The CDR3 totals 14 residues. Trimming stripped 10 bases from V and 2 bases from J, with 18 bases between. The germline gives CDR1 ENHRY, CDR2 SYGVKD. CDR3 sequence (DNA): TGTGCCACCGCTACCTCGACAGGAGCCTACGAGCAGTACTTC. Translating gives CATATSTGAYEQYF.

V gene TRBV6-6 combines with J gene TRBJ2-2; 8 nucleotides agree with TRBD1. The CDR3 is 13 residues long. The V and J ends lost 8 bases and 6 bases, in that order; junction bases with no gene match: 5. Germline V gives CDR1 MNHNY, CDR2 SVGAGI (reference sequence). The CDR3 spells CASDRGYAGELFF. The CDR3 nucleotides are TGTGCCAGCGACAGGGGATATGCCGGGGAGCTGTTTTTT.

This chain joins TRBV4-2 and TRBJ1-2; unclear D gene. This CDR3 region has 12 residues. Trimming removed 6 bases from V and 0 bases from J, with 5 bases in between. In germline, CDR1 is LGHNA, CDR2 YNFKEQ. The CDR3 region is CASRAANYGYTF. The DNA of the CDR3 is TGTGCCAGCAGGGCAGCTAACTATGGCTACACCTTC.

This clonotype has ten or more counts. This rearrangement joins TRBV7-6 to TRBJ2-3, with 9 bases aligning to TRBD2. Germline lookup yields CDR1 SGHVS and CDR2 FNYEAQ. The trim removed 0 bases at V and 7 bases at J, leaving 20 bases unmatched. This CDR3 region has 20 residues. CDR3 coding DNA: TGTGCCAGCAGCTTAGCGAGTGGACTAGCGTCCCATTCGGGGGGTTATACGCAGTATTTT. This gives the protein CASSLASGLASHSGGYTQYF.

The chain uses TRBV19 and TRBJ2-2; TRBD2 might be the D (5 bases). CDR1 and CDR2 from the germline V gene are LNHDA and SQIVND (reference sequence). The length of the CDR3 is 15 residues. V gave up 3 bases and J gave up 3 bases, with 11 bases separating them. The CDR3: CASSIWGVDTGELFF. CDR3 in DNA: TGTGCCAGTAGTATCTGGGGAGTGGACACCGGGGAGCTGTTTTTT.

Of note for this clonotype: This CDR3 is missing its conserved last phenylalanine or tryptophan, likely due to a read error. The genes are TRBV7-8 and TRBJ2-1, with D perhaps given as TRBD1 or TRBD2 (5 bases each). Deletions cut 4 bases from V and 5 bases from J, with 9 bases between. The CDR3 extends over 13 amino acids. The germline V gene has CDR1 SGHVS and CDR2 FQNEAQ. The chain's CDR3 is CASSSGRDNEQFL. As DNA, the CDR3 is TGTGCCAGCAGCTCGGGACGCGACAATGAGCAGTTCTTA.

V usage is TRBV11-2 and J usage is TRBJ2-5, with 7 positions matching TRBD1. Germline lookup yields CDR1 SGHAT and CDR2 FQNNGV. The CDR3 extends over 14 amino acids. Unmatched junction bases numbered 8, after V lost 7 bases and J lost 3 bases. DNA of the CDR3: TGTGCCAGCACCAGGTGGCAGGGGGAAGAGACCCAGTACTTC. It is translated as CASTRWQGEETQYF.

This sequence joins TRBV18 and TRBJ2-3; the match to TRBD2 covers 9 bases. The CDR3 spans 14 residues. CDR1 is KGHSH and CDR2 is LQKENI in the germline V gene. V lost 3 bases, J lost 5 bases, and 3 bases stayed unmatched. In DNA form, the CDR3 reads TGTGCCAGCTCACCGGGACTAGCCAGAGATACGCAGTATTTT. It codes for CASSPGLARDTQYF.

In its sample, this clonotype was seen many times. The rearrangement links TRBV6-1 to TRBJ2-1, with D maybe TRBD2 (6 bases). The CDR3 is made up of 17 amino acids. Germline V gene data show CDR1 as MNHNS and CDR2 as SASEGT. Trimming took 5 bases from V and 7 from J, leaving 24 bases between them. CDR3 loop: CASSHLRGRGRGNEQFF. CDR3 in DNA: TGTGCCAGCAGTCACCTCCGTGGGCGGGGCCGAGGGAATGAGCAGTTCTTC.

This clonotype was seen a handful of times. CDR3 residues: CASSPTGNANQPQHF. The CDR3 DNA reads as TGTGCCAGCAGCCCTACAGGGAATGCGAATCAGCCCCAGCATTTT. J is TRBJ1-5 and V is TRBV7-2, with a weak D call TRBD1 (6 bases). V lost 5 bases, J lost 4 bases, and 15 bases lay in between. The CDR3 is made up of 15 amino acids. Germline V lookup: CDR1 SGHTA, CDR2 FQGNSA. Full variable domain (missing parts from reference TRBV7-2 and TRBJ1-5): GAGVSQSPSNKVTEKGKDVELRCDPISGHTALYWYRQSLGQGLEFLIYFQGNSAPDKSGLPSDRFSAERTGGSVSTLTIQRTQQEDSAVYLCASSPTGNANQPQHFGDGTRLSIL.

The rearrangement joins TRBV7-9 to TRBJ2-2; TRBD2 matches 7 bases. The CDR3 runs to 16 residues. The germline gives CDR1 SEHNR, CDR2 FQNEAQ (reference sequence). J lost 3 bases, V lost 5 bases, and 9 bases had no gene match. The CDR3 loop reads CASSPPTGGYTGELFF. As DNA, the CDR3 is TGTGCCAGCAGCCCCCCGACGGGAGGATACACCGGGGAGCTGTTTTTT. Variable domain in full (rest from reference TRBV7-9 and TRBJ2-2): DTGVSQNPRHKITKRGQNVTFRCDPISEHNRLYWYRQTLGQGPEFLTYFQNEAQLEKSRLLSDRFSAERPKGSFSTLEIQRTEQGDSAMYLCASSPPTGGYTGELFFGEGSRLTVL.

This clonotype has only a few counts. This chain uses TRBV13 with TRBJ2-2; tentative D call: TRBD2 (6 bases). The CDR3 covers 17 residues. Deletions cut 8 bases from V and 2 bases from J, with 21 bases between. Germline CDR1 reads PRHDT; CDR2 reads FYEKMQ (reference sequence). The CDR3 DNA reads TGTGCCAGCCTTCTTAGACGCCCTAGCGTTAACACCGGGGAGCTGTTTTTT. Translating it yields CASLLRRPSVNTGELFF.

Many counts were recorded for this clonotype. The V gene is TRBV7-2, the J gene TRBJ1-2, with 7 bases fitting TRBD1. The V segment lost 4 bases and the J segment 8 bases; nucleotides outside the gene matches: 13. Germline CDR1 is SGHTA and CDR2 is FQGNSA. The CDR3 sequence is 15 residues long. The CDR3 here is CASSSHLKDRDGYTF. The CDR3 nucleotides read TGTGCCAGCAGCTCCCACTTAAAAGACAGGGACGGCTACACCTTC.

The sample holds a few counts of this clonotype. V usage is TRBV28 and J usage is TRBJ2-1, with D possibly matching TRBD2 (5 bases). The germline CDR1 and CDR2 sequences are MDHEN and SYDVKM. Trimming took off 7 bases at V and 8 bases at J, with 15 bases between the two ends. The CDR3 covers 13 residues. As DNA, the CDR3 is TGTGCCAGCAATTCGGCTAGCTGGGATGAGCAGTTCTTC. Amino acid sequence: CASNSASWDEQFF.

There are a few counts of this clonotype. The chain combines TRBV5-1 with TRBJ1-1, with a tentative D call TRBD1 (5 bases). This CDR3 comprises 17 residues. In germline, CDR1 is SGHRS, CDR2 YFSETQ. V was pared by 2 bases and J by 0 bases, with 17 bases between. The CDR3 nucleotides are TGCGCCAGCAGCTTCGTCACGGGACTCTCTTTGAACACTGAAGCTTTCTTT. Protein sequence: CASSFVTGLSLNTEAFF.